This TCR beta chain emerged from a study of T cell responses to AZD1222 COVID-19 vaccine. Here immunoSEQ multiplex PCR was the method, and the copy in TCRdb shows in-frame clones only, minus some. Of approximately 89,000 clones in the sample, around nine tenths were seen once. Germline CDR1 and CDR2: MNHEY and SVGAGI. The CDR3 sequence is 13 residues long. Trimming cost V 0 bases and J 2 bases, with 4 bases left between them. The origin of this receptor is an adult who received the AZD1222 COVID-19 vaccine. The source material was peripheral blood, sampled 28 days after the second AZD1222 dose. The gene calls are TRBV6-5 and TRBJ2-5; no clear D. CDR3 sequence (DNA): TGTGCCAGCAGTTACTCGATTCAAGAGACCCAGTACTTC. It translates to CASSYSIQETQYF.